These T cell receptor beta chains were read from a single sample in a study of early T cells in non-severe SARS-CoV-2 infection. In TCRdb, the 5' RACE reads were re-called with MiXCR into one record per CDR3 protein. The sample has tens of thousands of distinct CDR3 sequences, around 7% seen once. Sequences were obtained from whole blood. These receptors all come from an adult who was a healthcare worker with PCR-confirmed SARS-CoV-2 infection or an uninfected control (not recorded which). CDR3s include the opening cysteine and the closing phenylalanine or tryptophan. The D gene is left open where the match is weak. Expanded clones are given a class, and other clones once, few, many or no size at all.

abundance,j_gene,d_gene,v_gene,CDR3aa,CDR3nt
few,TRBJ2-1,.,TRBV30,CAWSGSGNEQFF,TGTGCCTGGAGTGGGAGTGGCAATGAGCAGTTCTTC
many,TRBJ2-7,.,TRBV12-3/TRBV12-4,CASSYHMSSYEQYF,TGTGCCAGCAGCTACCACATGAGCTCCTACGAGCAGTACTTC
many,TRBJ2-5,TRBD1,TRBV10-3,CAISADRGPQETQYF,TGTGCCATCAGTGCGGACAGGGGGCCCCAAGAGACCCAGTACTTC
medium-sized,TRBJ2-3,.,TRBV7-2,CASSPRERPTDTQYF,TGTGCCAGCAGCCCGAGGGAGCGACCCACAGATACGCAGTATTTT
.,TRBJ2-7,TRBD2,TRBV6-1,CASSEGTSYEQYF,TGTGCCAGCAGTGAGGGGACTAGCTACGAGCAGTACTTC
many,TRBJ2-1,.,TRBV6-1,CASSGVPGLIYPF,TGTGCCAGCAGTGGAGTCCCGGGACTCATTTACCCCTTC
many,TRBJ2-1,.,TRBV11-2,CASSLGLQRLYGSYNEQFF,TGTGCCAGCAGCTTAGGCCTCCAAAGACTCTATGGCTCCTACAATGAGCAGTTCTTC
many,TRBJ2-7,.,TRBV30,CAWSVGNSYEQYF,TGTGCCTGGAGTGTAGGGAACTCTTACGAGCAGTACTTC
many,TRBJ2-1,.,TRBV20-1,CSARDPRRTHNEQFF,TGCAGTGCTAGAGATCCCCGGAGGACACACAATGAGCAGTTCTTC
.,TRBJ2-7,TRBD1,TRBV7-3,CASSWDRGGEQYF,TGTGCCAGCAGCTGGGACAGGGGAGGCGAGCAGTACTTC
many,TRBJ2-5,.,TRBV29-1,CSAKRDPREETQYF,TGCAGCGCAAAACGGGACCCACGGGAAGAGACCCAGTACTTC
many,TRBJ1-4,.,TRBV6-5,CASSYSAGHEKLFF,TGTGCCAGCAGTTACTCGGCAGGTCACGAAAAACTGTTTTTT
many,TRBJ2-1,.,TRBV24-1,CATRATGVGDNEQFF,TGTGCCACCAGAGCCACGGGAGTCGGGGACAATGAGCAGTTCTTC
.,TRBJ1-5,TRBD1,TRBV20-1,CSASVGGDNQPQHF,TGCAGTGCTAGTGTAGGGGGCGACAATCAGCCCCAGCATTTT
.,TRBJ2-5,.,TRBV10-3,CAISEHSEGQETQYF,TGTGCCATCAGTGAGCACTCCGAGGGCCAAGAGACCCAGTACTTC
.,TRBJ1-2,.,TRBV6-2/TRBV6-3,CASSYSSGGGGYTF,TGTGCCAGCAGTTACTCGAGCGGGGGCGGCGGCTACACCTTC
medium-sized,TRBJ1-2,.,TRBV20-1,CSAKKGVGYGYTF,TGCAGTGCCAAGAAAGGTGTCGGCTATGGCTACACCTTC
.,TRBJ1-1,TRBD1,TRBV6-5,CASQEDRREKAFF,TGTGCCAGCCAGGAGGACAGGAGAGAAAAAGCTTTCTTT
.,TRBJ2-1,.,TRBV30,CAWRGRQEQFF,TGTGCCTGGAGGGGACGACAGGAGCAGTTCTTC
few,TRBJ2-7,TRBD2,TRBV20-1,CSATSGDSYEQYF,TGCAGTGCAACTAGCGGGGACTCCTACGAGCAGTACTTC
few,TRBJ2-7,TRBD1,TRBV28,CASSSGGQGLNYEQYF,TGTGCCAGCAGCTCGGGGGGACAGGGATTGAACTACGAGCAGTACTTC
.,TRBJ2-3,.,TRBV6-2/TRBV6-3,CATSPYRETDTQYF,TGTGCCACCAGCCCCTACCGGGAGACAGATACGCAGTATTTT
many,TRBJ2-7,.,TRBV27,CASSLSPLSEQYF,TGTGCCAGCAGTTTATCCCCCCTTTCCGAGCAGTACTTC